This T cell receptor beta chain was obtained from a study of blood T cell repertoires in COVID-19 (TCRdb year 2020). Regarding the complete study: Samples from collaborators originated in the United States, Italy and Spain and spanned both the acute and convalescent phases of COVID-19. The material from the prospective study consisted of cDNA or gDNA derived from T cells, B-cell-depleted T cells, or PBMCs. Deeply sampled blood TCRbeta repertoires from subjects exposed to, actively infected with, or recovered from COVID-19 were included in the dataset. The repertoires were made available in a free public database intended to serve as a resource for research on the immune response to SARS-CoV-2. The samples were drawn from two sources: the first 160 participants of the ongoing ImmuneRACE study, and fewer than 1,500 subjects contributed by 6 global collaborators. Sample metadata almost always included a de-identified subject ID, COVID-19 status, age in years and sex. Where HLA class I and class II types were available, the types were taken from metadata supplied by the sample provider, not from assay-based typing. Here is what the overall study found, with its caveats: Clinical and demographic metadata were provided uncurated, with the amount varying by source and participant.

Collaborating institutions collected whole blood in K2EDTA tubes following their own protocols. For TCRbeta analysis, collaborator samples were shipped as frozen whole blood, as isolated PBMCs, or as DNA extracted from either sample type. To note about this clone: Its antigen remains unidentified. No quality values exist for individual bases; no much larger clone is one base distant.

TCRbeta CDR3 regions were amplified from genomic DNA using the immunoSEQ Assay, a bias-controlled multiplex PCR. Turning to the authors' computational methods: The number of nucleated cells in each sample was estimated by amplification of reference gene primers within the assay. To quantify the absolute abundance of each unique TCRbeta CDR3 rearrangement, sequence reads were collapsed and filtered. For each sample, productive Simpson clonality was calculated by taking the square root of Simpson's diversity index across productive rearrangements. TCRdb took over this immuneACCESS table, retaining in-frame rearrangements with V and J assigned. Such tables are incomplete; in checked studies, under half of the missing clones stem from an unresolved V gene, and the remainder is unexplained. V and J calls and clone size are those listed in that table; D and trimming were worked out from the DNA. The sample has about 20,000 clones on record, around 88% of them singletons. The ten largest make up approximately 7.6% of the sample.

The CDR3 runs 17 residues from the cysteine to the phenylalanine. Just the 51-base CDR3 DNA is kept, in frame starting at base 1. The germline V gene encodes CDR1 SGHTA and CDR2 FQGNSA. V lost 0 bases and J lost 2 bases, and the count of bases not matched to a germline gene is 5. The chain couples TRBV7-2 to TRBJ2-3, with 10 middle bases fitting TRBD2. The sequence came from a woman aged 55-70 years with active COVID-19. Sequencing was carried out using peripheral blood. The CDR3 corresponds to CASSLARTSGPTDTQYF. The DNA reads as follows: TGTGCCAGCAGCTTAGCCAGGACTAGCGGCCCCACAGATACGCAGTATTTT.